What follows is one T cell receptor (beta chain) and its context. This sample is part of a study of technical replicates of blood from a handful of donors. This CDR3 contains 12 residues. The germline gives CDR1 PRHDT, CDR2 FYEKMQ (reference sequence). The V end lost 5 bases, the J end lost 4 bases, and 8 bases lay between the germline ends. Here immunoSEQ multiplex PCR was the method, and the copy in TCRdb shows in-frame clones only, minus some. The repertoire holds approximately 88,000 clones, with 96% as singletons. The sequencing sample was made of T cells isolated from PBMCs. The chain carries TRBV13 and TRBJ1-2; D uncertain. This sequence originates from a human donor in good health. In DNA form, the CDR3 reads TGTGCCAGCAGCACCGGGATCTATGGCTACACCTTC. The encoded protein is CASSTGIYGYTF.